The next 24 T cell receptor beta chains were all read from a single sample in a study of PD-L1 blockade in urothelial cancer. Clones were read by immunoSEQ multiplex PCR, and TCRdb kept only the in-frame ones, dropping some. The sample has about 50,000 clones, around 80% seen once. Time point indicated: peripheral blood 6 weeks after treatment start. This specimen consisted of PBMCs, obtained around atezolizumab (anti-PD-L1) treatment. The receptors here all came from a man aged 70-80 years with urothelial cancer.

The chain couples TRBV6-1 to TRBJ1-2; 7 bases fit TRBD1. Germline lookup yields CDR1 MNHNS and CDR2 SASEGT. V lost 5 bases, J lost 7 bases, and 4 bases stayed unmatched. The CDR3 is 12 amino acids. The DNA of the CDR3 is TGTGCCAGCAGTAACCGGGACAGTGGCTACACCTTC. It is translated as CASSNRDSGYTF.

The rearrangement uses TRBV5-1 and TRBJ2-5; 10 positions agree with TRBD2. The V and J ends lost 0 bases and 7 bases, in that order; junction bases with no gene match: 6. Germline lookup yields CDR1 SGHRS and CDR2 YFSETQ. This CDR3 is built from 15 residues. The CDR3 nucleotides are TGCGCCAGCAGCTTGGGGCTAGCGGGGGCCGTGACCCAGTACTTC. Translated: CASSLGLAGAVTQYF.

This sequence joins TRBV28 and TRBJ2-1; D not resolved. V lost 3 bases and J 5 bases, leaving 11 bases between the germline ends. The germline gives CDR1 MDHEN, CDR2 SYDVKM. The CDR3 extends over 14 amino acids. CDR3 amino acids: CASSLLTLNNEQFF. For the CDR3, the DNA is TGTGCCAGCAGTTTGCTCACTTTAAACAATGAGCAGTTCTTC.

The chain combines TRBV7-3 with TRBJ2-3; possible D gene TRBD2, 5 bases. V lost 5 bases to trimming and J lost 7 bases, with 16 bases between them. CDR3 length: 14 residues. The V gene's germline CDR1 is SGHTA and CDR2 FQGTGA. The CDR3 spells CASSPTGSGNTQYF. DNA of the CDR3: TGTGCCAGCAGCCCGACGGGCTCCGGGAATACGCAGTATTTT.

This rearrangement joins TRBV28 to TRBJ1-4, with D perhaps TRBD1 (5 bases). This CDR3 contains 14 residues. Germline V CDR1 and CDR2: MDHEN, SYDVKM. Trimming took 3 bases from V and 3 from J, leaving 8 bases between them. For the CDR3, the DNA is TGTGCCAGCAGTTTCGGGGGTCCTAATGAAAAACTGTTTTTT. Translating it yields CASSFGGPNEKLFF.

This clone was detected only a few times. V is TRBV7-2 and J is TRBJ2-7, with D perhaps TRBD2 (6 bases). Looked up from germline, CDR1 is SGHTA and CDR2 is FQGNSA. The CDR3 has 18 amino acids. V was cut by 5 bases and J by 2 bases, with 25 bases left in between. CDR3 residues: CASSRQATLDYLPYEQYF. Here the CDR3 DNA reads TGTGCCAGCAGCCGTCAAGCGACTCTGGACTACCTTCCCTACGAGCAGTACTTC.

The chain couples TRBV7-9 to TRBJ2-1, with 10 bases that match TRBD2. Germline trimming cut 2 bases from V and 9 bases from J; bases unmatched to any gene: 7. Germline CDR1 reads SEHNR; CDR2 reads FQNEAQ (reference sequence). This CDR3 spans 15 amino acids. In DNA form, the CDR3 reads TGTGCCAGCAGCTTAAGGGCTAGCGGGAGTGGTGAGCAGTTCTTC. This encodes CASSLRASGSGEQFF.

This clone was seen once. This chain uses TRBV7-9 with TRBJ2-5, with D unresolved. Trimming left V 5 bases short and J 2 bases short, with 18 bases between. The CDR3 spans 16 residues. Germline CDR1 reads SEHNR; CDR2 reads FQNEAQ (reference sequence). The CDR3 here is CASSTPGRRPQETQYF. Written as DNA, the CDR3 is TGTGCCAGCAGCACCCCGGGTCGTAGGCCACAAGAGACCCAGTACTTC.

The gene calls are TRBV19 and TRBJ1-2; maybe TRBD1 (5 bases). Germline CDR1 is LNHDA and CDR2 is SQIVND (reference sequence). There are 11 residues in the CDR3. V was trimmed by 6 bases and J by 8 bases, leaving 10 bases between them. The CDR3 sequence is CASREQGGYTF. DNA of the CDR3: TGTGCCAGTAGGGAGCAGGGCGGCTACACCTTC.

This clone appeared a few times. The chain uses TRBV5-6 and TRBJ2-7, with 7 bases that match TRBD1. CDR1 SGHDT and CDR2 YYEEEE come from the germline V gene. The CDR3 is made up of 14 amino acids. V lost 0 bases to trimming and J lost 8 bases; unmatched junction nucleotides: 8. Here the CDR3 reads CASSLGQGWEKQYF. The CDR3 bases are TGTGCCAGCAGCTTGGGACAGGGATGGGAAAAGCAGTACTTC. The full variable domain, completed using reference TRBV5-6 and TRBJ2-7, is DAGVTQSPTHLIKTRGQQVTLRCSPKSGHDTVSWYQQALGQGPQFIFQYYEEEERQRGNFPDRFSGHQFPNYSSELNVNALLLGDSALYLCASSLGQGWEKQYFGPGTRLTVT.

CDR3 DNA sequence: TGTGCCAGTAGATACAGGGCTCGGGGACATAATCAGCCCCAGCATTTT. This translates into CASRYRARGHNQPQHF. The rearrangement uses TRBV19 and TRBJ1-5; D may be TRBD1 (6 bases). The CDR3 runs 16 residues. Germline values: CDR1 LNHDA, CDR2 SQIVND (reference sequence). The V and J ends lost 6 bases and 4 bases respectively, with 19 bases between them.

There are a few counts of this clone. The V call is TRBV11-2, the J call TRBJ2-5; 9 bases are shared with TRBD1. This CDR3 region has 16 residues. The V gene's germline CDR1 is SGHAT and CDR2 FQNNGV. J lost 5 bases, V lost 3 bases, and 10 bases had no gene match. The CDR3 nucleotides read TGTGCCAGCAGCTTTTTTCTCCGACAGGGGGACGAGACCCAGTACTTC. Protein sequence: CASSFFLRQGDETQYF. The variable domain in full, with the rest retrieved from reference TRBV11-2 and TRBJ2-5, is EAGVAQSPRYKIIEKRQSVAFWCNPISGHATLYWYQQILGQGPKLLIQFQNNGVVDDSQLPKDRFSAERLKGVDSTLKIQPAKLEDSAVYLCASSFFLRQGDETQYFGPGTRLLVL.

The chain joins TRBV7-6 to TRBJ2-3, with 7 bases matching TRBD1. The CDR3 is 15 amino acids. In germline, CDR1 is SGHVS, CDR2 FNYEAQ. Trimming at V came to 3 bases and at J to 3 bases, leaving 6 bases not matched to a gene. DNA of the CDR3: TGTGCCAGCAGCTTGGGGACAGCAAGGACAGATACGCAGTATTTT. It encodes CASSLGTARTDTQYF.

The DNA of the CDR3 is TGTGCCAGCAGCCCCCAGGGGGCAGGAGAGACCCAGTACTTC. Translation gives CASSPQGAGETQYF. V is TRBV2 and J is TRBJ2-5; 8 bases agree with TRBD1. CDR1 is SNHLY, CDR2 FYNNEI, per germline. V dropped 6 bases and J dropped 4; count of bases not matched to a gene: 7. CDR3 length equals 14 residues.

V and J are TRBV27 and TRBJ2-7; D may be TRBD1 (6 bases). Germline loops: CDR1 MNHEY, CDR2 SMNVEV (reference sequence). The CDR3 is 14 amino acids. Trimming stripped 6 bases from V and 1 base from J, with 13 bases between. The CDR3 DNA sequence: TGTGCCAGCAGAGTTGGACAGATATCCTACGAGCAGTACTTC. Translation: CASRVGQISYEQYF.

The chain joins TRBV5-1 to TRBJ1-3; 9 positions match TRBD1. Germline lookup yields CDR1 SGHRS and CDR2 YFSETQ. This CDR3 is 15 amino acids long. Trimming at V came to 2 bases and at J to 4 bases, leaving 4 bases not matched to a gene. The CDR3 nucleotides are TGCGCCAGCAGCTTTCAGGGACAGGGAGGAAACACCATATATTTT. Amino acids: CASSFQGQGGNTIYF.

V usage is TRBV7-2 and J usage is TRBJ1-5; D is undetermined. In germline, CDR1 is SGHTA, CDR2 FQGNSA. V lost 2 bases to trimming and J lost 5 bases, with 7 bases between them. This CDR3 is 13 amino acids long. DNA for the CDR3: TGTGCCAGCAGCTTAAGCCCCTATCAGCCCCAGCATTTT. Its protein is CASSLSPYQPQHF. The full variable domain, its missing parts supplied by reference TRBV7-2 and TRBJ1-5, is GAGVSQSPSNKVTEKGKDVELRCDPISGHTALYWYRQSLGQGLEFLIYFQGNSAPDKSGLPSDRFSAERTGGSVSTLTIQRTQQEDSAVYLCASSLSPYQPQHFGDGTRLSIL.

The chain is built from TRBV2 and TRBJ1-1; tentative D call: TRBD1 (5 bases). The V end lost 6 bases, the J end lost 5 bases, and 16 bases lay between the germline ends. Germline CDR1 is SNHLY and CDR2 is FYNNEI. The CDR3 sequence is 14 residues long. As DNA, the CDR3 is TGTGCCAGCAGCCCTCAGGGATTAAGTACTGAAGCTTTCTTT. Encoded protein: CASSPQGLSTEAFF.

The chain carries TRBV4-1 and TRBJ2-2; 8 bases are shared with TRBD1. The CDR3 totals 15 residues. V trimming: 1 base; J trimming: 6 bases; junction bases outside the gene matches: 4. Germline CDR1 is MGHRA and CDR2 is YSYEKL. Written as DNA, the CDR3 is TGCGCCAGCAGCCAAGTGACAGGGGAGGCCGGGGAGCTGTTTTTT. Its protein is CASSQVTGEAGELFF.

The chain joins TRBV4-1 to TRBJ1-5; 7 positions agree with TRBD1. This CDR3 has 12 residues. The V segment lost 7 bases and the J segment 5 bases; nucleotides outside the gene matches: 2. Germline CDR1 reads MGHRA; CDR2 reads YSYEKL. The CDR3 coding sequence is TGCGCCAGCAACACAGGGGATCAGCCCCAGCATTTT. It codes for CASNTGDQPQHF.

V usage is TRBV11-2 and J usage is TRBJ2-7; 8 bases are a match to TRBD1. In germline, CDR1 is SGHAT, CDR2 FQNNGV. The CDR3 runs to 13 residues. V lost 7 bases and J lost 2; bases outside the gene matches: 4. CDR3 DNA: TGTGCCAGCACCCTGGACAGGGCCTACGAGCAGTACTTC. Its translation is CASTLDRAYEQYF.

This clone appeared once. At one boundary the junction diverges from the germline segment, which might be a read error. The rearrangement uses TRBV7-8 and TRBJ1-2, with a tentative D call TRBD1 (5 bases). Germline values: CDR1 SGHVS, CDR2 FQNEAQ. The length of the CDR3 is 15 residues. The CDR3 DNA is TGTGCCAGCAGCTTAGTAGGACAAACAGGCTATGGGTCCCTTTTC. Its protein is CASSLVGQTGYGSLF.

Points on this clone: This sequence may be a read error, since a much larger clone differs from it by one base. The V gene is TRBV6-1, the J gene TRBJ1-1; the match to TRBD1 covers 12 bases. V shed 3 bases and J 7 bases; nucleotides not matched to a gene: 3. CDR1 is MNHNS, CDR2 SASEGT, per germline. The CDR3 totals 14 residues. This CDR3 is CASSEGQGAIEAFF. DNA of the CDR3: TGTGCCAGCAGTGAGGGACAGGGGGCCATTGAAGCTTTCTTT.

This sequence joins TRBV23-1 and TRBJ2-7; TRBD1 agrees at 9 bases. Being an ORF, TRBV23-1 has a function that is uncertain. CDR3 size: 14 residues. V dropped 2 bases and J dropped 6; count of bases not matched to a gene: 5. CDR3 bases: TGCGCCAGCAGTCAAGGGGACAGGGAAGGCGAGCAGTACTTC. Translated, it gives CASSQGDREGEQYF.